The 27 T cell receptor beta chains below were found in one sample sequenced in a study of cytomegalovirus exposure and HLA in healthy donors. The primer mix had 60 Vbeta and 13 Jbeta primers. Profiled with immunoSEQ multiplex PCR; TCRdb holds only in-frame clones, not every one. The sample yields fewer than 150,000 clones, 70% to 85% seen once. Sequencing input: PBMCs. The source is a woman aged 18-29 years in good health and CMV-seronegative.

This clone has only a few counts. V and J are TRBV2 and TRBJ1-5; D uncertain. The CDR3 length is 15 residues. V lost 2 bases, J lost 4 bases, and 12 bases lay in between. Germline V gene sequence: CDR1 SNHLY, CDR2 FYNNEI. CDR3 nucleotide sequence: TGTGCCAGCAGTGAAAGTCACACAACGAATCAGCCCCAGCATTTT. Its protein is CASSESHTTNQPQHF.

The CDR3 sequence: CAWSPERNSPLHF. The CDR3 DNA is TGTGCCTGGAGTCCGGAGAGAAATTCACCCCTCCACTTT. The chain employs TRBV30 and TRBJ1-6; the D is unclear. Trimming shortened V by 2 bases and J by 7 bases, and 9 bases separated the two germline ends. Germline CDR1 and CDR2: GTSNPN and SVGIG (reference sequence). The CDR3 spans 13 residues.

In its sample, this clone was seen a few times. This chain's CDR3 is CASRMIGESEAFF. The CDR3 nucleotides read TGTGCCAGCAGGATGATCGGGGAGTCTGAAGCTTTCTTT. The rearrangement links TRBV6-5 to TRBJ1-1; D ambiguous. This CDR3 is 13 amino acids long. The ends were cut back, 6 bases at V and 6 bases at J, with 14 bases in the middle. Germline assignment: CDR1 MNHEY and CDR2 SVGAGI.

The V gene is TRBV6-5, the J gene TRBJ1-5; no definite D call. Deletions cut 2 bases from V and 7 bases from J, with 9 bases between. The CDR3 is 13 amino acids. The V gene's germline CDR1 is MNHEY and CDR2 SVGAGI. DNA of the CDR3: TGTGCCAGCAGTTACGCCCGTGGCCAGCCCCAGCATTTT. Residues: CASSYARGQPQHF.

Of note for this clone: One junction end does not reproduce the germline sequence, and a read error may be involved. V is TRBV9 and J is TRBJ1-2; 7 bases map to TRBD1. The CDR3 length is 12 residues. The germline CDR1 and CDR2 sequences are SGDLS and YYNGEE. CDR3 amino acids: CASSDTDRSILF. The CDR3 DNA is TGTGCCAGCAGCGATACGGACAGGAGTATCCTCTTC.

This sequence joins TRBV19 and TRBJ2-7, with D possibly matching TRBD2 (6 bases). The CDR3 runs to 16 residues. Per the germline V gene, CDR1 is LNHDA and CDR2 is SQIVND (reference sequence). The V end was cut by 0 bases, the J end by 3 bases, with 15 bases between. DNA of the CDR3: TGTGCCAGTAGTATAGATCTATTGTGGAGGGGCTACGAGCAGTACTTC. Translated, it gives CASSIDLLWRGYEQYF. Supplemented by reference TRBV19 and TRBJ2-7, the full variable domain reads DGGITQSPKYLFRKEGQNVTLSCEQNLNHDAMYWYRQDPGQGLRLIYYSQIVNDFQKGDIAEGYSVSREKKESFPLTVTSAQKNPTAFYLCASSIDLLWRGYEQYFGPGTRLTVT.

This chain links TRBV7-9 with TRBJ1-2; D uncertain. Between the trimmed V and J ends, which lost 3 bases and 4 bases, there was a span of 12 bases. Looked up from germline, CDR1 is SEHNR and CDR2 is FQNEAQ (reference sequence). The CDR3 has 14 amino acids. In nucleotides, the CDR3 is TGTGCCAGCAGCTTCGGTGGTCTCGGCTATGGCTACACCTTC. Translated, it gives CASSFGGLGYGYTF.

The chain employs TRBV27 and TRBJ1-2, with a tentative D call TRBD1 (5 bases). The CDR3 runs to 13 residues. Looked up from germline, CDR1 is MNHEY and CDR2 is SMNVEV (reference sequence). V lost 6 bases to trimming and J lost 8 bases, with 16 bases between them. In nucleotides, the CDR3 is TGTGCCAGCAGCCCCGGGGGGAATCAAGGCTACACCTTC. It specifies CASSPGGNQGYTF.

The rearrangement uses TRBV6-6 and TRBJ1-5; TRBD1 aligns across 7 bases. Trimming at V came to 4 bases and at J to 0 bases, leaving 6 bases not matched to a gene. From germline, CDR1 is MNHNY and CDR2 SVGAGI (reference sequence). This CDR3 spans 16 amino acids. CDR3 nucleotide sequence: TGTGCCAGCAGTTTACAGGGGCGTTATAGCAATCAGCCCCAGCATTTT. Amino acids: CASSLQGRYSNQPQHF.

V is TRBV7-2 and J is TRBJ1-5, with TRBD1 identical over 9 bases. CDR3 length equals 15 residues. Trimming removed 1 base from V and 4 bases from J; junction bases left unmatched: 2. The germline V gene encodes CDR1 SGHTA and CDR2 FQGNSA. This CDR3 is CASSLVGTGNQPQHF. The DNA for the CDR3 is TGTGCCAGCAGCTTAGTAGGGACAGGGAATCAGCCCCAGCATTTT.

This chain joins TRBV4-3 and TRBJ2-1, with 7 bases lining up with TRBD2. The CDR3 consists of 16 residues. Unmatched junction bases numbered 9, after V lost 4 bases and J lost 3 bases. The germline CDR1 and CDR2 sequences are LGHNA and YSLEER. CDR3 coding DNA: TGCGCCAGCAGCCGAGGAAGCGGGGACTACTACAATGAGCAGTTCTTC. Translating it yields CASSRGSGDYYNEQFF.

This chain joins TRBV14 and TRBJ1-3; TRBD1 agrees at 11 bases. Germline V gene data show CDR1 as SGHDN and CDR2 as FVKESK. Trimming took 4 bases from V and 4 from J; bases not matched to a gene: 6. The CDR3 runs 16 residues. CDR3 DNA: TGTGCCAGCAGCCCTGGACAGGGGGCGCAAGGAAACACCATATATTTT. This sequence encodes CASSPGQGAQGNTIYF. Complete variable domain (other parts from reference TRBV14 and TRBJ1-3): EAGVTQFPSHSVIEKGQTVTLRCDPISGHDNLYWYRRVMGKEIKFLLHFVKESKQDESGMPNNRFLAERTGGTYSTLKVQPAELEDSGVYFCASSPGQGAQGNTIYFGEGSWLTVV.

Written as DNA, the CDR3 is TGTGCCAGCAGCTTAGTCCGGGGGGAAACGGAGACCCAGTACTTC. Its protein product is CASSLVRGETETQYF. The chain is built from TRBV7-2 and TRBJ2-5; 7 nucleotides match TRBD2. V trimming: 1 base; J trimming: 5 bases; junction bases outside the gene matches: 7. The CDR3 contains 15 residues. Germline V gene lookup returns CDR1 SGHTA and CDR2 FQGNSA.

V is TRBV9 and J is TRBJ2-1, with 12 bases matching TRBD2. The CDR3 consists of 15 residues. V lost 4 bases to trimming and J lost 4 bases; unmatched junction nucleotides: 3. The germline V gene has CDR1 SGDLS and CDR2 YYNGEE. As DNA, the CDR3 is TGTGCCAGCAGCCCGACTAGCGGGAGTTACAATGAGCAGTTCTTC. Its protein product is CASSPTSGSYNEQFF.

The J gene is TRBJ1-4, the V gene TRBV5-1, with D tentatively TRBD1 (5 bases). This CDR3 contains 14 residues. Germline CDR1 and CDR2: SGHRS and YFSETQ. V was shortened by 0 bases and J by 4 bases, with 7 bases between the two germline ends. CDR3 nucleotide sequence: TGCGCCAGCAGCTTGGGGGGGGTTAATGAAAAACTGTTTTTT. This sequence encodes CASSLGGVNEKLFF.

The J gene is TRBJ1-1, the V gene TRBV27; possible D gene TRBD1, 6 bases. This CDR3 spans 15 amino acids. The germline V gene encodes CDR1 MNHEY and CDR2 SMNVEV (reference sequence). Trimming left V 5 bases short and J 0 bases short, with 13 bases between. The CDR3 spells CASSEQGHLNTEAFF. CDR3 nucleotides: TGTGCCAGCAGTGAACAGGGACACTTGAACACTGAAGCTTTCTTT.

The rearrangement uses TRBV7-8 and TRBJ2-3; TRBD2 is a possible D gene (6 bases). Germline CDR1 SGHVS, CDR2 FQNEAQ. This CDR3 comprises 19 residues. V was trimmed by 3 bases and J by 0 bases, leaving 22 bases between them. The CDR3 region is CASSLVPDFPGTSTDTQYF. The CDR3 DNA reads as TGTGCCAGCAGCTTGGTCCCGGACTTTCCGGGGACTAGCACAGATACGCAGTATTTT.

This sequence joins TRBV29-1 and TRBJ1-1; TRBD1 matches at 7 bases. In germline, CDR1 is SQVTM, CDR2 ANQGSEA. The CDR3 covers 12 residues. Losses at the gene ends were 1 base for V and 6 bases for J; bases not matched to a gene: 2. The CDR3 sequence: CSVEGQGPEAFF. In DNA, the CDR3 is TGCAGCGTTGAAGGACAGGGCCCTGAAGCTTTCTTT.

The rearrangement joins TRBV4-1 to TRBJ1-4; the D is unclear. Per the germline V gene, CDR1 is MGHRA and CDR2 is YSYEKL. This CDR3 contains 15 residues. V lost 4 bases and J lost 2, with 11 bases in between. The CDR3 loop is CASSRLRTTNEKLFF. Written as DNA, the CDR3 is TGCGCCAGCAGCCGGCTGCGGACTACTAATGAAAAACTGTTTTTT.

This clone appeared a single time. The gene calls are TRBV6-4 and TRBJ2-1, with a possible D match to TRBD1 (6 bases). This CDR3 comprises 14 residues. Germline lookup yields CDR1 MRHNA and CDR2 SNTAGT. Trimming stripped 2 bases from V and 4 bases from J, with 9 bases between. The CDR3 protein is CASSDTGLYNEQFF. CDR3 nucleotide sequence: TGTGCCAGCAGTGACACAGGGTTATACAATGAGCAGTTCTTC.

The chain employs TRBV27 and TRBJ1-4, with TRBD1 matching over 7 bases. Germline CDR1 reads MNHEY; CDR2 reads SMNVEV (reference sequence). V dropped 4 bases and J dropped 5; count of bases not matched to a gene: 4. This CDR3 comprises 14 residues. The CDR3 here is CASSYDRVNEKLFF. CDR3 sequence (DNA): TGTGCCAGCAGTTACGACAGGGTCAATGAAAAACTGTTTTTT.

The V call is TRBV28, the J call TRBJ2-7; the D gene is possibly TRBD1 (5 bases). This CDR3 spans 14 amino acids. The ends were cut back, 1 base at V and 2 bases at J, with 9 bases in the middle. Germline CDR1 is MDHEN and CDR2 is SYDVKM. The CDR3 sequence: CASSLSRATYEQYV. Here the CDR3 DNA reads TGTGCCAGCAGTTTATCCAGGGCGACCTACGAGCAGTACGTC.

This chain joins TRBV18 and TRBJ2-1, with 14 bases identical to TRBD2. Trimming at V came to 6 bases and at J to 5 bases, leaving 6 bases not matched to a gene. The V gene's germline CDR1 is KGHSH and CDR2 LQKENI. The CDR3 covers 16 residues. CDR3 sequence: CASSQMGLAGDNEQFF. As DNA, the CDR3 is TGTGCCAGCTCCCAAATGGGACTAGCGGGAGACAATGAGCAGTTCTTC.

This sequence joins TRBV7-2 and TRBJ2-3, with a weak D call TRBD2 (6 bases). This CDR3 is 16 amino acids long. Germline V lookup: CDR1 SGHTA, CDR2 FQGNSA. The V and J ends lost 6 bases and 8 bases respectively, with 24 bases between them. DNA for the CDR3: TGTGCCAGCAGGATACCCGGGAGTAGGGAGAATGGTACGCAGTATTTT. Its translation is CASRIPGSRENGTQYF.

In this sample, this clone turned up a few times. The chain links TRBV18 to TRBJ2-3; 8 nucleotides line up with TRBD2. J was trimmed by 7 bases and V by 4 bases; bases with no gene match: 13. The CDR3 spans 16 residues. CDR1 KGHSH and CDR2 LQKENI come from the germline V gene. The CDR3 loop is CASSLQGAGVENTQYF. CDR3 sequence (DNA): TGTGCCAGCTCACTCCAAGGAGCGGGAGTTGAAAATACGCAGTATTTT.

The chain is built from TRBV2 and TRBJ2-7; the match to TRBD1 covers 7 bases. With 3 bases clipped from V and 5 bases from J, the junction kept 7 bases outside the gene matches. This CDR3 has 14 amino acids. The V gene's germline CDR1 is SNHLY and CDR2 FYNNEI. The CDR3 loop reads CASSELTGWHEQYF. The CDR3 DNA is TGTGCCAGCAGTGAGTTGACAGGGTGGCACGAGCAGTACTTC.

This chain links TRBV9 with TRBJ2-7; the match to TRBD2 covers 9 bases. After removal of 0 bases from V and 5 bases from J, the junction contained 6 bases not matched to a gene. CDR3 size: 15 residues. CDR1 is SGDLS, CDR2 YYNGEE, per germline. The CDR3 protein is CASSVEVAGDHEQYF. CDR3 coding DNA: TGTGCCAGCAGCGTAGAAGTAGCGGGAGACCACGAGCAGTACTTC. Using reference TRBV9 and TRBJ2-7 for the parts outside the CDR3, the full variable domain is DSGVTQTPKHLITATGQRVTLRCSPRSGDLSVYWYQQSLDQGLQFLIQYYNGEERAKGNILERFSAQQFPDLHSELNLSSLELGDSALYFCASSVEVAGDHEQYFGPGTRLTVT.